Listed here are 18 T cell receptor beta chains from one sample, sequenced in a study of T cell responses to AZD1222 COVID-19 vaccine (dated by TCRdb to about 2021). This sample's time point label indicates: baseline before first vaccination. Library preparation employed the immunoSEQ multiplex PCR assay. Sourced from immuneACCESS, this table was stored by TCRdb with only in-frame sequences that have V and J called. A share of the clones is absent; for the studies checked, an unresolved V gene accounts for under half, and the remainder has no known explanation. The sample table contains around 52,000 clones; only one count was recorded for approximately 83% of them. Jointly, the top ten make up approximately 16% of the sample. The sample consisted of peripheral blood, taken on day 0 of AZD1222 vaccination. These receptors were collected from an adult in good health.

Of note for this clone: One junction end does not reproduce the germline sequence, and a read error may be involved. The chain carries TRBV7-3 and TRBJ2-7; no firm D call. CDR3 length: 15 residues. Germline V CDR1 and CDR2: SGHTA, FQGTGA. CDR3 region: CASSLYSSPPYEQYF. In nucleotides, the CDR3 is TGTGCCAGCAGCTTATACTCTAGTCCCCCCTACGAGCAGTACTTT.

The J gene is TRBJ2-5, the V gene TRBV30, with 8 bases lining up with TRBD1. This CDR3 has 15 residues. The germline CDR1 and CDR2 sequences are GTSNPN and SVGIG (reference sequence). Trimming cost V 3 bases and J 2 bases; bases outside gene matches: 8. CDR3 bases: TGTGCCTGGAGAACGGGACAGGCGGAGCAAGAGACCCAGTACTTC. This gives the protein CAWRTGQAEQETQYF.

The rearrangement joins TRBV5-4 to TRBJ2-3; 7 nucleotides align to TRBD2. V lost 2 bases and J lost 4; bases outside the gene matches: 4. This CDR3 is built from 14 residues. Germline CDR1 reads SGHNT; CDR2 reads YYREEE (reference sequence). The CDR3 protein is CASSLAGMPDTQYF. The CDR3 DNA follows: TGTGCCAGCAGCTTAGCGGGAATGCCAGATACGCAGTATTTT. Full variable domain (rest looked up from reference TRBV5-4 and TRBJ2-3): ETGVTQSPTHLIKTRGQQVTLRCSSQSGHNTVSWYQQALGQGPQFIFQYYREEENGRGNFPPRFSGLQFPNYSSELNVNALELDDSALYLCASSLAGMPDTQYFGPGTRLTVL.

The CDR3 nucleotides are TGTGCCACCAGCAGAGATCGACAGGGAAACATTCAGTACTTC. Its translation: CATSRDRQGNIQYF. This chain links TRBV15 with TRBJ2-4, with TRBD1 identical over 7 bases. V dropped 0 bases and J dropped 6; count of bases not matched to a gene: 2. Looked up from germline, CDR1 is LNHNV and CDR2 is YYDKDF (reference sequence). The CDR3 length is 14 residues.

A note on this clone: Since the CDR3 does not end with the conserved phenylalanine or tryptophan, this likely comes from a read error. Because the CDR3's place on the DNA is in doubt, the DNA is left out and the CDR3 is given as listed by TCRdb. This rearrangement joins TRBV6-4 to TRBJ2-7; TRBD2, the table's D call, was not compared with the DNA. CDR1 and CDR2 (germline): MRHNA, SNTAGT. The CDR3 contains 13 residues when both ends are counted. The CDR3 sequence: CASRFKSRQNSPL.

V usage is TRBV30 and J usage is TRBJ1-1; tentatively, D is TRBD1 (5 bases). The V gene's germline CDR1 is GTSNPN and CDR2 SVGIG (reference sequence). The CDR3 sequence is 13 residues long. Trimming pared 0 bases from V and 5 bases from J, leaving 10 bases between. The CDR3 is CAWSVRGGTEAFF. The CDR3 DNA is TGTGCCTGGAGTGTACGTGGGGGGACTGAAGCTTTCTTT.

The CDR3 loop reads CASSEGARGPWGYTF. The CDR3, as DNA: TGTGCCAGCAGTGAAGGGGCCAGGGGGCCGTGGGGCTACACCTTC. The chain is built from TRBV6-1 and TRBJ1-2, with 8 bases matching TRBD1. J lost 8 bases, V lost 1 base, and 9 bases had no gene match. This CDR3 is built from 15 residues. Germline-derived CDR1 and CDR2 are MNHNS and SASEGT.

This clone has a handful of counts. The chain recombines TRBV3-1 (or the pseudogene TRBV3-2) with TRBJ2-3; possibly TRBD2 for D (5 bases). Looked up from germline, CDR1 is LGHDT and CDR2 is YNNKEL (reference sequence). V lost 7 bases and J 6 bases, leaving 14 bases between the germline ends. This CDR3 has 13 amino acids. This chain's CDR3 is CASTPSSGDTQYF. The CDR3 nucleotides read TGTGCCAGCACCCCCTCTTCGGGGGATACGCAGTATTTT.

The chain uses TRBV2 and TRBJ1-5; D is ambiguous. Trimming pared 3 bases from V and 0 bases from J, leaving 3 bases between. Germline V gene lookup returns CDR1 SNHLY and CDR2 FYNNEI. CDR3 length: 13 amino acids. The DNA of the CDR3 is TGTGCCAGCAGTGAGGGTAGCAATCAGCCCCAGCATTTT. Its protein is CASSEGSNQPQHF.

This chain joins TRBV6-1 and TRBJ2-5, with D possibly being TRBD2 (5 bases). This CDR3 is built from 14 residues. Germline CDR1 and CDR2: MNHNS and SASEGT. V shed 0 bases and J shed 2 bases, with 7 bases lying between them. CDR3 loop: CASSEAGGQETQYF. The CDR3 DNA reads TGTGCCAGCAGTGAAGCCGGCGGGCAAGAGACCCAGTACTTC.

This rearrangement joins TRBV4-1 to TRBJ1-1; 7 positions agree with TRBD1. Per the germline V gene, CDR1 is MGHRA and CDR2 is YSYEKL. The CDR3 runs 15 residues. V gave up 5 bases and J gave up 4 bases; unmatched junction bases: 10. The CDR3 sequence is CASSARQGSSTEAFF. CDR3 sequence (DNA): TGCGCCAGCAGCGCCCGACAGGGATCGAGCACTGAAGCTTTCTTT.

CDR3 region: CASVKGAGASYEQYF. Written as DNA, the CDR3 is TGTGCCAGCGTAAAAGGGGCGGGGGCCTCCTACGAGCAGTACTTC. The chain employs TRBV28 and TRBJ2-7, with a tentative D call TRBD2 (7 bases). Trimming removed 8 bases at V and 0 bases at J, with 17 bases between. Germline values: CDR1 MDHEN, CDR2 SYDVKM. This CDR3 has 15 residues.

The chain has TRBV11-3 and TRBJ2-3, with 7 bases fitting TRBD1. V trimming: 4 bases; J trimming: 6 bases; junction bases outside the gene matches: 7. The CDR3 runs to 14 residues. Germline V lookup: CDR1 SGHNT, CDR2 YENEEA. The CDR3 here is CASSYTGEGDTQYF. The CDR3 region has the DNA TGTGCCAGCAGCTATACAGGGGAAGGGGATACGCAGTATTTT.

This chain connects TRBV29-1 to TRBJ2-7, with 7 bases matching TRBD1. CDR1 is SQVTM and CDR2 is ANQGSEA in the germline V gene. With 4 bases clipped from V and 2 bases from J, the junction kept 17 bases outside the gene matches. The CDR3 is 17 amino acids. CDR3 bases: TGCAGCGTTGTGGGTGCGATGAGGGACAGAAAAACCTACGAGCAGTACTTC. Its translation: CSVVGAMRDRKTYEQYF.

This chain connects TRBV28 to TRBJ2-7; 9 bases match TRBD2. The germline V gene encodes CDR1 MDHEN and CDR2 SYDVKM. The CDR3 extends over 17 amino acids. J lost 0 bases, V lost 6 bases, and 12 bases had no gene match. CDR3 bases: TGTGCCAGCAGGTCTACAGCGGGAGGACGCCTCTCCTACGAGCAGTACTTC. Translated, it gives CASRSTAGGRLSYEQYF.

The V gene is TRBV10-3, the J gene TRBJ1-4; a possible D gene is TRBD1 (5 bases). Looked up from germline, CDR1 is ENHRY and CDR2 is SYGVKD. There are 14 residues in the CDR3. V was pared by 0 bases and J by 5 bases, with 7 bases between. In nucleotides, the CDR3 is TGTGCCATCAGTGAGTCGGGACCAAATGAAAAACTGTTTTTT. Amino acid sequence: CAISESGPNEKLFF.

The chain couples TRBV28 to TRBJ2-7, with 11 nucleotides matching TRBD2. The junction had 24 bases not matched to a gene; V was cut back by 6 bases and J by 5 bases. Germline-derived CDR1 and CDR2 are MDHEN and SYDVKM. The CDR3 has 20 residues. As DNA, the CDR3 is TGTGCCAGCAGCAAATTATCCTTCGGCCTTCTTAGCGGGAGGGGGAACGAGCAGTACTTC. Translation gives CASSKLSFGLLSGRGNEQYF.

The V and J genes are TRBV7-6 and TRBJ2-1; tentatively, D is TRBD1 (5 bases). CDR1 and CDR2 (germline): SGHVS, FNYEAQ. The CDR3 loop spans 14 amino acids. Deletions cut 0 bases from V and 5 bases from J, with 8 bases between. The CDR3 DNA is TGTGCCAGCAGCTTAGCGTTCAGGGACAATGAGCAGTTCTTC. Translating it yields CASSLAFRDNEQFF.